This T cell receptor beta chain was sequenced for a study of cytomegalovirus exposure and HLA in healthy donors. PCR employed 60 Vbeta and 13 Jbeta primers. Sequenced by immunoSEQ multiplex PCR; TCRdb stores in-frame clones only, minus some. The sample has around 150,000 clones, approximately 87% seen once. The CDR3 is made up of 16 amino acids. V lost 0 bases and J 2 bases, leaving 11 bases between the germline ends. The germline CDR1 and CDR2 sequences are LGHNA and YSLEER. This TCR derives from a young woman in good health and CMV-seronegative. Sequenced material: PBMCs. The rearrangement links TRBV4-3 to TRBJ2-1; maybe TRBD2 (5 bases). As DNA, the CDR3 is TGCGCCAGCAGCCAAGACGTTAGCGTTACCTACAATGAGCAGTTCTTC. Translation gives CASSQDVSVTYNEQFF.